The present T cell receptor (beta chain) was sequenced within a study of blood T cells in healthy people across ages. Each sample had at least 6 million PBMCs isolated. This clonotype was counted a few times. A sample-barcoded 5' primer and a J-beta primer mix were used in a second PCR of roughly 6 to 12 cycles. Sequencing of every sample gave 3 million or more CDR3-containing paired-end reads. TCRdb reprocessed the 5' RACE reads via MiXCR and lists one record per CDR3 protein. The profile shows approximately 580,000 distinct CDR3 sequences, 24% of them singletons. These data were likewise used in another study, on T cells of mothers and their children.

Sequencing input: blood. The clonotype comes from a boy between 5 and 17 years old in good health.

The DNA of the CDR3 is TGTGCCAGCAGCTCGACAGCATACTACCAAGAGACCCAGTACTTC. This sequence encodes CASSSTAYYQETQYF. This chain joins TRBV7-2 and TRBJ2-5, with D tentatively TRBD1 (5 bases). The CDR3 runs 15 residues. V was cut by 4 bases and J by 0 bases, with 12 bases left in between. Germline CDR1 and CDR2: SGHTA and FQGNSA.